Each of the 29 T cell receptor beta chains below was sequenced from the same sample in a study of prognosis after radiotherapy for stage I lung cancer. TCR beta CDR3 amplification from genomic DNA was performed by two-round multiplex PCR. With primers specific to each TRBV and TRBJ gene, the first-round PCR was performed. MiXCR was run by TCRdb on the multiplex PCR reads, yielding one entry per CDR3 protein. The sample consists of fewer than 40,000 distinct CDR3 sequences, 34% of them appearing once. Sequenced material: PBMCs, taken before or after stereotactic body radiation therapy (not recorded which). These receptors came from a donor aged 50 or older with non-small cell lung cancer.

This clonotype came up many times. The chain has TRBV2 and TRBJ1-3; D uncertain. Trimming took off 4 bases at V and 0 bases at J, with 10 bases between the two ends. This CDR3 region has 15 residues. Germline loops: CDR1 SNHLY, CDR2 FYNNEI. The CDR3 here is CASSGLVSSGNTIYF. The CDR3 DNA follows: TGTGCCAGCAGTGGATTAGTCAGCTCTGGAAACACCATATATTTT.

The chain combines TRBV4-1 with TRBJ2-4; tentative D call: TRBD1 (7 bases). Germline V gene sequence: CDR1 MGHRA, CDR2 YSYEKL. Trimming took 8 bases from V and 4 from J, leaving 15 bases between them. CDR3 size: 14 residues. CDR3: CASRRGPHKNIQYF. DNA for the CDR3: TGCGCCAGCCGGAGGGGGCCTCATAAAAACATTCAGTACTTC.

CDR3 residues: CASSSTVMNTEAFF. CDR3 DNA sequence: TGTGCCAGCAGCTCCACGGTGATGAACACTGAAGCTTTCTTT. V usage is TRBV11-1 and J usage is TRBJ1-1; D unclear. The germline V gene has CDR1 SGHAT and CDR2 FQDESV (reference sequence). The CDR3 sequence is 14 residues long. V was pared by 4 bases and J by 0 bases, with 9 bases between.

This clonotype has a count of ten or more. This sequence joins TRBV5-4 and TRBJ2-7; 9 bases align to TRBD1. Germline-derived CDR1 and CDR2 are SGHNT and YYREEE (reference sequence). This CDR3 spans 14 amino acids. The trim removed 4 bases at V and 6 bases at J, leaving 8 bases unmatched. CDR3 nucleotides: TGTGCCAGCAGCCCGGGACAGGGTGTGCCCGAGCAGTACTTC. As protein: CASSPGQGVPEQYF.

This clonotype was observed a handful of times. The chain links TRBV28 to TRBJ2-7, with no clear D. The CDR3 is 17 residues long. Germline values: CDR1 MDHEN, CDR2 SYDVKM. V was cut by 7 bases and J by 2 bases, with 24 bases left in between. CDR3 nucleotides: TGTGCCAGCACAAGTTTGACGCTCGGGTTTGACGCCTACGAGCAGTACTTC. Protein sequence: CASTSLTLGFDAYEQYF.

Of note for this clonotype: One base away lies a much larger clone, so this may be a sequencing read error. The rearrangement joins TRBV6-1 to TRBJ1-4; unclear D gene. Germline CDR1 is MNHNS and CDR2 is SASEGT. The CDR3 is made up of 14 amino acids. Trimming left V 6 bases short and J 4 bases short, with 12 bases between. This CDR3 is CASSLVPNNEKLFF. The CDR3 coding sequence is TGTGCCAGCAGCTTGGTACCCAATAATGAAAAACTGTTTTTT.

A remark on this clonotype: Possible read error: a much larger clone is one base away. The chain recombines TRBV7-9 with TRBJ2-2, with D possibly TRBD2 on 6 matching bases. The V gene lost 4 bases and the J gene lost 5 bases, with 14 bases spanning the gap. Germline V gene lookup returns CDR1 SEHNR and CDR2 FQNEAQ (reference sequence). The CDR3 consists of 15 residues. For the CDR3, the DNA is TGTGCCAGCAGCTCGTTAGCGGTAGGGACCGGGGAGCTGTTTTTT. This encodes CASSSLAVGTGELFF.

This clonotype has at least ten counts. This chain uses TRBV29-1 with TRBJ2-2; D uncertain. The CDR3 runs to 13 residues. The germline V gene encodes CDR1 SQVTM and CDR2 ANQGSEA. Trimming left V 3 bases short and J 0 bases short, with 5 bases between. As DNA, the CDR3 is TGCAGCGTTGACCAGGCGAACACCGGGGAGCTGTTTTTT. Its protein is CSVDQANTGELFF.

This clonotype showed up many times. The chain recombines TRBV6-1 with TRBJ1-6, with D unresolved. The germline CDR1 and CDR2 sequences are MNHNS and SASEGT. Trimming left V 6 bases short and J 9 bases short, with 15 bases between. CDR3 length: 14 residues. CDR3 region: CASRKQGGFSPLHF. CDR3 coding DNA: TGTGCCAGCAGAAAACAAGGAGGTTTTTCACCCCTCCACTTT.

This clonotype was seen ten or more times. The V gene is TRBV29-1, the J gene TRBJ2-1; perhaps TRBD2 as D (6 bases). This CDR3 has 13 residues. The germline V gene encodes CDR1 SQVTM and CDR2 ANQGSEA. Between the trimmed V and J ends, which lost 0 bases and 6 bases, there was a span of 9 bases. The CDR3 nucleotides read TGCAGCGTTGAAGAACTGGAGGGCAATGAGCAGTTCTTC. Its translation: CSVEELEGNEQFF.

This clonotype has a count of ten or more. J is TRBJ1-1 and V is TRBV5-1, with D possibly matching TRBD1 (6 bases). This CDR3 contains 15 residues. Germline values: CDR1 SGHRS, CDR2 YFSETQ. Trimming pared 0 bases from V and 0 bases from J, leaving 9 bases between. CDR3 region: CASSLDRGMNTEAFF. The CDR3 DNA sequence: TGCGCCAGCAGCTTGGATAGGGGGATGAACACTGAAGCTTTCTTT.

About this clonotype: A junction end diverges from the germline sequence, so it may reflect a read error. CDR3 loop: CASSRPGANTAELFF. CDR3 DNA: TGCGCCAGCAGCCGCCCGGGAGCAAACACCGCGGAGCTGTTTTTT. The chain links TRBV4-1 to TRBJ2-2, with D tentatively TRBD2 (6 bases). CDR3 length equals 15 residues. Per germline, CDR1 MGHRA and CDR2 YSYEKL.

For this clonotype: Possible read error: a much larger clone is one base away. The chain employs TRBV6-1 and TRBJ2-7, with D possibly matching TRBD1 (5 bases). The CDR3 consists of 15 residues. Germline assignment: CDR1 MNHNS and CDR2 SASEGT. V shed 7 bases and J shed 4 bases, with 20 bases lying between them. CDR3 in DNA: TGTGCCAGCATCTCCCCTCGGGCAGGGATATACGAGCAGTACTTC. Translating it yields CASISPRAGIYEQYF.

The sample holds many counts of this clonotype. The chain joins TRBV5-1 to TRBJ1-6, with 9 bases matching TRBD1. From germline, CDR1 is SGHRS and CDR2 YFSETQ. The CDR3 sequence is 16 residues long. V shed 4 bases, J shed 3 bases, and the junction held 5 bases outside the gene matches. The CDR3 is CASSPGQGGYNSPLHF. CDR3 DNA: TGCGCCAGCAGCCCGGGACAGGGTGGCTATAATTCACCCCTCCACTTT.

Worth noting for this clonotype: With only one base between it and a far larger clone, this is likely a read error. The chain employs TRBV6-4 and TRBJ2-2, with D possibly matching TRBD2 (5 bases). CDR3 size: 17 residues. CDR1 MRHNA and CDR2 SNTAGT come from the germline V gene. The CDR3 sequence: CASSYSAAGVSTGELFF. The CDR3 DNA follows: TGTGCCAGCAGTTACTCGGCGGCCGGGGTGTCCACCGGGGAGCTGTTTTTT.

Many counts were recorded for this clonotype. The gene calls are TRBV11-2 and TRBJ1-1, with 7 bases that match TRBD1. V gave up 4 bases and J gave up 3 bases; unmatched junction bases: 11. Germline CDR1 SGHAT, CDR2 FQNNGV. The CDR3 totals 16 residues. The CDR3 coding sequence is TGTGCCAGCAGCTCAGGGGGTATAGGGCGCGACACTGAAGCTTTCTTT. Protein sequence: CASSSGGIGRDTEAFF.

This clonotype was observed at least ten times. The CDR3: CASSEGWRVDEQFF. DNA of the CDR3: TGTGCCAGCAGTGAAGGGTGGAGGGTCGATGAGCAGTTCTTC. The chain combines TRBV6-1 with TRBJ2-1, with D possibly being TRBD2 (6 bases). CDR3 length: 14 amino acids. Germline assignment: CDR1 MNHNS and CDR2 SASEGT. Trimming stripped 1 base from V and 8 bases from J, with 12 bases between.

Concerning this clonotype: A far more abundant clone sits one base away, making this likely a read error. The chain combines TRBV6-4 with TRBJ2-7; TRBD1 aligns across 7 bases. This CDR3 is built from 15 residues. J gave up 4 bases and V 4 bases, and 10 bases lay outside the gene matches. Germline V gene data show CDR1 as MRHNA and CDR2 as SNTAGT. As DNA, the CDR3 is TGTGCCAGCAGTGCCTCCGGGACAGTGAGTTACGAGCAGTACTTC. This sequence encodes CASSASGTVSYEQYF.

The chain is built from TRBV6-1 and TRBJ1-1; the match to TRBD1 covers 9 bases. This CDR3 has 16 residues. J lost 6 bases, V lost 2 bases, and 10 bases had no gene match. CDR1 and CDR2 (germline): MNHNS, SASEGT. The CDR3 region is CASSELVWDREAEAFF. In nucleotides, the CDR3 is TGTGCCAGCAGTGAATTAGTATGGGACAGGGAAGCTGAAGCTTTCTTT.

This clonotype was seen at least ten times. At one boundary the junction diverges from the germline segment, which might be a read error. The chain recombines TRBV20-1 with TRBJ2-7, with TRBD1 as a possible D gene (5 bases). The CDR3 totals 12 residues. Germline V lookup: CDR1 DFQATT, CDR2 SNEGSKA (reference sequence). The CDR3 bases are TGCAGTGCTCGAGACAGAATCTACGAGCAGTACTTC. It codes for CSARDRIYEQYF.

This clonotype was counted at least ten times. V usage is TRBV2 and J usage is TRBJ2-7; 7 bases are shared with TRBD2. Trimming cost V 4 bases and J 1 base; bases outside gene matches: 4. Germline-derived CDR1 and CDR2 are SNHLY and FYNNEI. CDR3 size: 14 residues. In DNA form, the CDR3 reads TGTGCCAGCAGTGGGGCTAGCGGATCCTACGAGCAGTACTTC. Translation: CASSGASGSYEQYF.

Regarding this clonotype: A much more abundant neighbour one base away suggests this may be a read error. J is TRBJ2-5 and V is TRBV27; TRBD1 aligns across 8 bases. The junction had 14 bases not matched to a gene; V was cut back by 10 bases and J by 7 bases. The CDR3 covers 14 residues. Germline V lookup: CDR1 MNHEY, CDR2 SMNVEV (reference sequence). The CDR3 DNA is TGTGCCATCCGTCGGGGGCAGGGGGCATCGACCCAGTACTTC. Translated, it gives CAIRRGQGASTQYF.

This clonotype is a singleton in its sample. A far larger clone is just one base off, so this is likely a read error. The rearrangement joins TRBV6-9 to TRBJ2-3; D remains unclear. CDR3 size: 15 residues. The ends were cut back, 6 bases at V and 6 bases at J, with 19 bases in the middle. Germline V CDR1 and CDR2: MNHGY, SVAAGI. The CDR3 reads CASSPTWAGTDTQYF. The CDR3 region has the DNA TGTGCCAGCAGCCCGACATGGGCCGGTACCGATACGCAGTATTTT.

This clonotype was seen at least ten times. The chain recombines TRBV6-5 with TRBJ1-1; TRBD1 might be the D (6 bases). Germline V gene data show CDR1 as MNHEY and CDR2 as SVGAGI. The CDR3 loop spans 16 amino acids. V lost 0 bases and J lost 5, with 16 bases in between. The DNA for the CDR3 is TGTGCCAGCAGTTACTCGACAGGAGCGACGTGGACTGAAGCTTTCTTT. Translated, it gives CASSYSTGATWTEAFF.

This chain uses TRBV27 with TRBJ2-2, with D unclear. Germline values: CDR1 MNHEY, CDR2 SMNVEV (reference sequence). This CDR3 region has 12 residues. Trimming removed 4 bases at V and 5 bases at J, with 5 bases between. In DNA, the CDR3 is TGTGCCAGCAGTTCACAAACCGGGGAGCTGTTTTTT. It is translated as CASSSQTGELFF.

The chain employs TRBV9 and TRBJ2-2, with TRBD1 matching over 12 bases. V gave up 1 base and J gave up 13 bases; unmatched junction bases: 11. The CDR3 runs to 16 residues. Germline loops: CDR1 SGDLS, CDR2 YYNGEE. For the CDR3, the DNA is TGTGCCAGCAGCGTATTGGGACAGGGGGCATCCTGGGGGCTGTTTTTT. Amino acid sequence: CASSVLGQGASWGLFF.

V and J are TRBV24-1 and TRBJ2-7; no definite D call. CDR1 is KGHDR and CDR2 is SFDVKD in the germline V gene. V lost 3 bases, J lost 2 bases, and 7 bases lay in between. The length of the CDR3 is 13 residues. The chain's CDR3 is CATSDGHTYEQYF. CDR3 coding DNA: TGTGCCACCAGTGATGGTCACACCTACGAGCAGTACTTC.

This clonotype has ten or more counts. The chain is built from TRBV2 and TRBJ2-1, with 11 bases aligning to TRBD2. Looked up from germline, CDR1 is SNHLY and CDR2 is FYNNEI. Losses at the gene ends were 6 bases for V and 9 bases for J; bases not matched to a gene: 4. The CDR3 length is 13 residues. CDR3 nucleotide sequence: TGTGCCAGCAGCTATAGCGGGAGGGTTGAGCAGTTCTTC. Translating gives CASSYSGRVEQFF.

The CDR3 sequence is CASSLNNSGGTNNEQFF. CDR3 nucleotide sequence: TGTGCCAGCAGCTTGAATAACAGCGGGGGTACGAACAATGAGCAGTTCTTC. The chain couples TRBV7-2 to TRBJ2-1, with 8 bases identical to TRBD2. The length of the CDR3 is 17 residues. V gave up 3 bases and J gave up 5 bases; unmatched junction bases: 12. CDR1 and CDR2 from the germline V gene are SGHTA and FQGNSA.